Sequencing of this TCR beta chain was carried out in a study of T cell clonotyping in hematopoietic cell transplantation (dated by TCRdb to the early 2020s). Study-wide context: Pretransplant samples from recipients were collected after cytoreduction. Recruitment of patients was conducted between 2015 and January 2017, and follow-up was continued until September 2020 or death. The study collected roughly 150 blood samples from 30 to 35 consecutive transplant recipients and their related donors. Here is what the overall study found, with its caveats: Recipient repertoires showed only a small fraction of overlap with donor repertoires, and over 95% appeared de novo at the given depth. The sample size was limited and the cells went unsorted, which meant the CD4 and CD8 repertoire contributions could not be told apart. After transplant, TCR diversity in recipients dropped, and pathologically expanded clonotypes increased progressively from day 30 to day 180. Inverse Simpson Index values from donors and from recipients before transplant predicted broader TCR repertoire diversity after transplant.

The immunoSEQ assay, a bias-controlled multiplex PCR with V- and J-specific primers, was used to amplify TCR beta CDR3 regions from genomic DNA. In a second PCR step, a proprietary barcode and Illumina adapter sequences were attached to the CDR3 amplicons. An Illumina MiSeq instrument was used to sequence the CDR3 libraries. The paper's data handling went like this. Export and quality control were handled in immunoSEQ Analyzer 3.0, while downstream analyses relied on R Bioconductor and Immunarch. Repertoire metrics were calculated using only productive rearrangements within the normalized downsampled data set. In the normalized cohort, a clonotype counted as pathologically expanded if the clonotype was larger than 5 templates. The Inverse Simpson Index served as the measure of repertoire diversity. To capture all clonotypes, the CMV-specificity analyses were run on the non-normalized data set. Drawn from immuneACCESS, this table holds only the in-frame rearrangements with V and J called that TCRdb kept. Clones are partly lost; checked studies trace under half to an unresolved V gene and leave the rest unexplained. That table supplies the V and J calls and clone size; D and trimming were determined from the DNA. For this sample there are about 11,000 clones; approximately 92% appear just once. About 12% of the sample rests with the top ten.

Only one count was recorded for this clone. No antigen is known for it. Base quality data are lacking; no much larger clone is found one base away. The time point label, read with the paper, signifies: recipient sample about 28 days before transplant, after cytoreduction. Blood from recipients was drawn roughly 28 days before transplant, then again at days 30, 100 and 180 after transplant. Nuclei Lysis Solution was used to extract genomic DNA from fresh or cryopreserved unfractionated peripheral blood mononuclear cells. The material sequenced was peripheral blood mononuclear cells, taken before stem cell transplant. This receptor was obtained from a woman between 35 and 50 years old with acute myeloid leukemia. Some clones in this sample may be carry-over from other donors' samples.

The sequence in DNA is TGTGCCAGCAGTAGATCTTTGGGGGCGTACGAGCAGTACTTC. It translates as CASSRSLGAYEQYF. This chain joins TRBV5-6 to TRBJ2-7; the D segment could be TRBD1, given 6 matching bases. CDR1 is given as SGHDT and CDR2 as YYEEEE, both from the germline V gene. From the cysteine through the phenylalanine, the CDR3 covers 14 amino acids. Left in the record is the CDR3 DNA by itself, 42 bases read in frame from the first base. V is cut by 5 bases and J by 4 bases, and the space between the germline ends is 16 bases.